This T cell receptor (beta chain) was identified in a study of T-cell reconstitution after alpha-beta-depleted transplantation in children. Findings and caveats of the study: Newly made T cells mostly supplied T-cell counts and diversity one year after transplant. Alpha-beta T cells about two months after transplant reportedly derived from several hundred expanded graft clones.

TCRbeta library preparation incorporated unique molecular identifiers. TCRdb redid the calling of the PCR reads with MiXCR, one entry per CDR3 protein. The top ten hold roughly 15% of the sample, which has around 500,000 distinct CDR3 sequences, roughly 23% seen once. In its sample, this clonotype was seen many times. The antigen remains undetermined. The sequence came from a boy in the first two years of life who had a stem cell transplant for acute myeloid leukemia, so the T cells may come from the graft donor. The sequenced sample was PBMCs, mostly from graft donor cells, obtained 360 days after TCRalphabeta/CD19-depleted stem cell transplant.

The CDR3 sequence: CAISDAELGTSTDSYNEQFF. The CDR3 DNA reads as TGTGCCATCAGTGACGCCGAACTCGGGACTTCCACGGACTCCTACAATGAGCAGTTCTTC. The chain carries TRBV10-3 and TRBJ2-1; tentative D call: TRBD2 (6 bases). Germline V gives CDR1 ENHRY, CDR2 SYGVKD. The CDR3 length is 20 residues. Trimming removed 3 bases from V and 0 bases from J, with 24 bases in between.